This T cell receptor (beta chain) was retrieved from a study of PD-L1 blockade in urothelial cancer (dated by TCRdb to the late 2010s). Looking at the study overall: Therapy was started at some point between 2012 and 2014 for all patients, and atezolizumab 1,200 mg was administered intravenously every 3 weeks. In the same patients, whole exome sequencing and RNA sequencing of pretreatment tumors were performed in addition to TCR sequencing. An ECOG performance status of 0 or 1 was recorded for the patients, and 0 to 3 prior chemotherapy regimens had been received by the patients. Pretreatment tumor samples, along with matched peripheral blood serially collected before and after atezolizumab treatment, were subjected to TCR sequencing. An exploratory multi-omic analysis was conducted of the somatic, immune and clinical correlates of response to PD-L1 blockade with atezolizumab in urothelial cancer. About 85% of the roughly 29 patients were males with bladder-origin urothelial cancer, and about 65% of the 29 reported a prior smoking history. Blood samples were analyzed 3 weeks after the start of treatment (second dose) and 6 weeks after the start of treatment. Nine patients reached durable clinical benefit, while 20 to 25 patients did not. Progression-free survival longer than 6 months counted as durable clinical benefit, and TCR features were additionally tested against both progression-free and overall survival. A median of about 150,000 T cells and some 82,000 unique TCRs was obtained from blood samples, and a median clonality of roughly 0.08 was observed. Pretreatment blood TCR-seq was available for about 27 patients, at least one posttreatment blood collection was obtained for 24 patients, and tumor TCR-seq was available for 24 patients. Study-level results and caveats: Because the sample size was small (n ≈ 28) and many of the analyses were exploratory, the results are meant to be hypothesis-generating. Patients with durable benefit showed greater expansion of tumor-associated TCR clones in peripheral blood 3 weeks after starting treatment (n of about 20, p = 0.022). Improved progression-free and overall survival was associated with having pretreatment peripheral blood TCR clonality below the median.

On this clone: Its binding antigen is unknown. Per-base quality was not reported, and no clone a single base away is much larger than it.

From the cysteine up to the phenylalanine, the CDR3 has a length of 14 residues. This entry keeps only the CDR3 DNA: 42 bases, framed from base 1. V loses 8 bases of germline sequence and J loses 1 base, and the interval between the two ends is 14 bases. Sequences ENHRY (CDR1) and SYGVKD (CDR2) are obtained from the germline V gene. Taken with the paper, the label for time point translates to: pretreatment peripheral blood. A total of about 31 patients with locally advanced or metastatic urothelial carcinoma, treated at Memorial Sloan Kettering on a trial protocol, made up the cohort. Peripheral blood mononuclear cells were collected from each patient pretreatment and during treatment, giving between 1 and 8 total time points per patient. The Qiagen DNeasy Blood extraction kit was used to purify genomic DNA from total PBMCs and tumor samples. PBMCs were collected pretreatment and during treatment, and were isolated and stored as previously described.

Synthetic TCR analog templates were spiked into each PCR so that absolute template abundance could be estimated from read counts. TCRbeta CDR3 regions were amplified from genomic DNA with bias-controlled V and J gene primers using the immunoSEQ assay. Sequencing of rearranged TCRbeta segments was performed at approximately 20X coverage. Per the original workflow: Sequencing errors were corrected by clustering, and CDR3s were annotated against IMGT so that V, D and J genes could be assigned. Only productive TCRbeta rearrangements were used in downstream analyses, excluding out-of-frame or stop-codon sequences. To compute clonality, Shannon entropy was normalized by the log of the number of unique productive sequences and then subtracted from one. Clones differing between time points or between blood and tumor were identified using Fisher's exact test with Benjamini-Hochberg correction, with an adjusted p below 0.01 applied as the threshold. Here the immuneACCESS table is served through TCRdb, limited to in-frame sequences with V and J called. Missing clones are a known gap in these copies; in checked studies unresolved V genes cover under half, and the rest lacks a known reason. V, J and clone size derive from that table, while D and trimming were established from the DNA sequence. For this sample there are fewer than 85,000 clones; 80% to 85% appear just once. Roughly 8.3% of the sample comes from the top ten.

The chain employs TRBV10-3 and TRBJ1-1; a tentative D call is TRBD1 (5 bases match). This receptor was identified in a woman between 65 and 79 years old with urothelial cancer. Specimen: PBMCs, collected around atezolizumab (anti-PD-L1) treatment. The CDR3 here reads CAIGGGRENTEAFF. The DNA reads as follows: TGTGCCATCGGTGGAGGCAGGGAGAACACTGAAGCTTTCTTT.